This T cell receptor beta chain was sequenced in a study of identical twins. TCRdb reprocessed the 5' RACE reads via MiXCR and lists one record per CDR3 protein. The repertoire holds hundreds of thousands of distinct CDR3 sequences, with approximately 24% as singletons. V shed 3 bases and J shed 3 bases, with 9 bases lying between them. Germline values: CDR1 KGHSH, CDR2 LQKENI. The CDR3 contains 13 residues. These sequences were also reported in another study, on T cells expressing NK-cell markers. According to that study: Among the eight sequenced donors, seven tested HCMV-seropositive and one tested seronegative. Dominant NKG2C+ clonotypes accounted for about 1.0-8% of CD8+ T cells in about six donors. One observes that, in a handful of donors, these clonotypes were also the leading ones within the CD3+CD56-NKG2C+ fraction.

The receptor comes from a woman aged 18-29 years in good health. Sequencing input: CD4+ T cells sorted from blood. This chain connects TRBV18 to TRBJ2-7, with D unresolved. Here the CDR3 DNA reads TGTGCCAGCTCACCCATCCCCTACTACGAGCAGTACTTC. It encodes CASSPIPYYEQYF.